This is a list of T cell receptor beta chains from one sample in a study of beta chain features in type 1 diabetes. Method: immunoSEQ multiplex PCR; TCRdb's copy keeps in-frame clones and lacks some. Seen here are approximately 170,000 clones, around 7.9% observed once, and the top ten hold 0.5% to 0.55%. The material sequenced was central memory CD4+ T cells from blood. The receptors here all came from a man aged 18 to 29 with type 1 diabetes. Both conserved end residues are part of each CDR3. Fields, in order: V gene, J gene, CDR3 protein.

V: TRBV9; J: TRBJ2-7; CDR3: CASSVAAGEGYEQYF
V: TRBV5-1; J: TRBJ1-2; CDR3: CASSLAGGAGYGYTF
V: TRBV30; J: TRBJ1-4; CDR3: CAWRRQGNEKLFF
V: TRBV30; J: TRBJ2-2; CDR3: CAWSRIPGELFF
V: TRBV6-5; J: TRBJ1-1; CDR3: CASRPHRGAEAFF
V: TRBV30; J: TRBJ2-3; CDR3: CAWSVKGTKYF
V: TRBV2; J: TRBJ2-5; CDR3: CAGRLAEETQYF
V: TRBV6-6; J: TRBJ2-3; CDR3: CASSYSATSSTDTQYF
V: TRBV7-2; J: TRBJ2-7; CDR3: CASSLALAGESEQYF
V: TRBV28; J: TRBJ1-4; CDR3: CASSHPRTGTNEKLFF
V: TRBV28; J: TRBJ1-2; CDR3: CASSVTQGARLHGYTF